The 24 T cell receptor beta chains in this list originate from one sample, sequenced in a study of blood T cell repertoires in COVID-19. Libraries were prepared by immunoSEQ multiplex PCR; TCRdb keeps only in-frame clonotypes and omits some of them. The sample includes about 68,000 clones, more than 75% of them seen just once. Sequenced material: peripheral blood. The receptors here all came from a human donor in a cohort sampled during active COVID-19.

This clone came up once. V is TRBV28 and J is TRBJ1-1; TRBD1 aligns across 8 bases. Germline loops: CDR1 MDHEN, CDR2 SYDVKM. Trimming removed 4 bases from V and 2 bases from J; junction bases left unmatched: 9. This CDR3 has 16 residues. In DNA form, the CDR3 reads TGTGCCAGCAGTTACAACCAAGACAGGGGTAACACTGAAGCTTTCTTT. Its translation: CASSYNQDRGNTEAFF.

V gene TRBV18 combines with J gene TRBJ2-2; 7 nucleotides align to TRBD1. The CDR3 sequence is 14 residues long. In germline, CDR1 is KGHSH, CDR2 LQKENI. J was trimmed by 1 base and V by 5 bases; bases with no gene match: 1. The CDR3 loop is CASSRTGNTGELFF. The CDR3 DNA is TGTGCCAGCTCAAGGACAGGGAACACCGGGGAGCTGTTTTTT.

The chain has TRBV25-1 and TRBJ1-2, with D possibly matching TRBD1 (5 bases). V lost 0 bases and J lost 2, with 10 bases in between. Germline V gene data show CDR1 as MGHDK and CDR2 as SYGVNS. The CDR3 is 15 residues long. For the CDR3, the DNA is TGTGCCAGCAGTGAATATACGTCAGGGAACTATGGCTACACCTTC. Translating it yields CASSEYTSGNYGYTF.

The chain combines TRBV28 with TRBJ2-3, with TRBD2 matching 15 bases. Germline V gene data show CDR1 as MDHEN and CDR2 as SYDVKM. V was clipped by 8 bases and J by 0 bases; unmatched bases: 0. This CDR3 is 15 amino acids long. The CDR3 coding sequence is TGTGCCAGCGGGACTAGCGGGAGGAGCACAGATACGCAGTATTTT. This codes for CASGTSGRSTDTQYF.

J is TRBJ2-7 and V is TRBV28; no clear D gene. V was cut by 6 bases and J by 4 bases, with 19 bases left in between. The CDR3 is made up of 15 amino acids. Germline V gene lookup returns CDR1 MDHEN and CDR2 SYDVKM. CDR3 DNA sequence: TGTGCCAGCAGCACCCCTATCGGGTCGCGTTACGAGCAGTACTTC. This encodes CASSTPIGSRYEQYF.

The chain uses TRBV2 and TRBJ1-1, with D perhaps matching TRBD1 (6 bases). The CDR3 consists of 16 residues. Between the trimmed V and J ends, which lost 6 bases and 0 bases, there was a span of 17 bases. Germline CDR1 and CDR2: SNHLY and FYNNEI. The DNA of the CDR3 is TGTGCCAGCAGATCCGGGACAAGCCGTCTGAACACTGAAGCTTTCTTT. It codes for CASRSGTSRLNTEAFF.

V gene TRBV19 combines with J gene TRBJ2-1; 13 bases fit TRBD2. The junction had 9 bases not matched to a gene; V was cut back by 5 bases and J by 2 bases. This CDR3 region has 18 residues. Germline V gene sequence: CDR1 LNHDA, CDR2 SQIVND (reference sequence). The CDR3 loop is CASSGRGLAGKTYNEQFF. The CDR3 DNA sequence: TGTGCCAGTAGTGGCCGGGGACTAGCGGGGAAGACCTACAATGAGCAGTTCTTC. The full variable domain, its missing parts supplied by reference TRBV19 and TRBJ2-1, is DGGITQSPKYLFRKEGQNVTLSCEQNLNHDAMYWYRQDPGQGLRLIYYSQIVNDFQKGDIAEGYSVSREKKESFPLTVTSAQKNPTAFYLCASSGRGLAGKTYNEQFFGPGTRLTVL.

V usage is TRBV7-2 and J usage is TRBJ2-7; maybe TRBD2 (6 bases). Deletions cut 5 bases from V and 6 bases from J, with 17 bases between. The CDR3 loop spans 14 amino acids. Looked up from germline, CDR1 is SGHTA and CDR2 is FQGNSA. In DNA, the CDR3 is TGTGCCAGCAGCGTTAGCGGTGATATTCGCGAGCAGTACTTC. It codes for CASSVSGDIREQYF.

The chain couples TRBV5-5 to TRBJ2-3; 12 bases align to TRBD2. Trimming took 0 bases from V and 4 from J; bases not matched to a gene: 6. CDR3 length: 17 amino acids. The V gene's germline CDR1 is SGHKS and CDR2 YYEKEE (reference sequence). The CDR3 bases are TGTGCCAGCAGCTTGGGGGGCCTAGCGGGAGGGTCAGATACGCAGTATTTT. Protein product: CASSLGGLAGGSDTQYF. Drawing the rest from reference TRBV5-5 and TRBJ2-3, the complete variable domain is DAGVTQSPTHLIKTRGQQVTLRCSPISGHKSVSWYQQVLGQGPQFIFQYYEKEERGRGNFPDRFSARQFPNYSSELNVNALLLGDSALYLCASSLGGLAGGSDTQYFGPGTRLTVL.

The chain combines TRBV19 with TRBJ2-7; 9 nucleotides line up with TRBD1. Trimming removed 4 bases from V and 1 base from J; junction bases left unmatched: 8. Germline V gene sequence: CDR1 LNHDA, CDR2 SQIVND (reference sequence). The CDR3 spans 16 residues. The CDR3 DNA sequence: TGTGCCAGTAGTACAGCCGGACAGGGGATTTCCTACGAGCAGTACTTC. It specifies CASSTAGQGISYEQYF.

The V call is TRBV24-1, the J call TRBJ2-2; 7 bases align to TRBD2. The CDR3 runs to 19 residues. Trimming removed 3 bases from V and 0 bases from J; junction bases left unmatched: 12. Germline V gene sequence: CDR1 KGHDR, CDR2 SFDVKD. The CDR3, as DNA: TGTGCCACCAGTGATCCCAGTTGGGGAGGGACCGCGAACACCGGGGAGCTGTTTTTT. It is translated as CATSDPSWGGTANTGELFF.

The chain carries TRBV2 and TRBJ2-1; TRBD1 matches at 8 bases. CDR1 and CDR2 from the germline V gene are SNHLY and FYNNEI. J was trimmed by 3 bases and V by 3 bases; bases with no gene match: 7. This CDR3 has 16 residues. The CDR3 nucleotides read TGTGCCAGCAGTGAGCAGGGGGCCCCTATCTACAATGAGCAGTTCTTC. Protein: CASSEQGAPIYNEQFF.

This clone turned up a few times. The J gene is TRBJ2-2, the V gene TRBV5-1; D gene ambiguous. Germline values: CDR1 SGHRS, CDR2 YFSETQ. Deletions cut 0 bases from V and 7 bases from J, with 7 bases between. This CDR3 has 13 residues. Here the CDR3 DNA reads TGCGCCAGCAGCTTGGATTCTAGCGGGGAGCTGTTTTTT. The encoded protein is CASSLDSSGELFF. Full variable domain (missing parts from reference TRBV5-1 and TRBJ2-2): KAGVTQTPRYLIKTRGQQVTLSCSPISGHRSVSWYQQTPGQGLQFLFEYFSETQRNKGNFPGRFSGRQFSNSRSEMNVSTLELGDSALYLCASSLDSSGELFFGEGSRLTVL.

DNA of the CDR3: TGCGCCAGCAGCTTGACCGGGACAGGGAGGGAAAAACTGTTTTTT. It yields the protein CASSLTGTGREKLFF. The genes are TRBV5-1 and TRBJ1-4, with 9 positions matching TRBD1. The CDR3 runs to 15 residues. CDR1 and CDR2 (germline): SGHRS, YFSETQ. After removal of 1 base from V and 8 bases from J, the junction contained 6 bases not matched to a gene.

This clone was observed many times. This sequence joins TRBV30 and TRBJ2-5; perhaps TRBD1 as D (6 bases). The CDR3 covers 13 residues. Per germline, CDR1 GTSNPN and CDR2 SVGIG (reference sequence). Deletions cut 3 bases from V and 6 bases from J, with 14 bases between. The CDR3 spells CAWRIQGVKTQYF. DNA of the CDR3: TGTGCCTGGAGGATACAGGGTGTAAAGACCCAGTACTTC.

This chain uses TRBV19 with TRBJ1-2, with D perhaps TRBD1 (6 bases). Per the germline V gene, CDR1 is LNHDA and CDR2 is SQIVND (reference sequence). This CDR3 has 14 amino acids. With 4 bases removed from V and 2 bases from J, the gap between germline ends came to 11 bases. Here the CDR3 reads CASSTRTANYGYTF. The CDR3 coding sequence is TGTGCCAGTAGTACGAGGACAGCGAACTATGGCTACACCTTC. Based on the CDR3 plus reference TRBV19 and TRBJ1-2, the full variable domain is DGGITQSPKYLFRKEGQNVTLSCEQNLNHDAMYWYRQDPGQGLRLIYYSQIVNDFQKGDIAEGYSVSREKKESFPLTVTSAQKNPTAFYLCASSTRTANYGYTFGSGTRLTVV.

The chain uses TRBV18 and TRBJ1-5; tentatively, D is TRBD1 (5 bases). The germline CDR1 and CDR2 sequences are KGHSH and LQKENI. Trimming cost V 2 bases and J 5 bases, with 13 bases left between them. This CDR3 spans 15 amino acids. This CDR3 is CASSPDWQGDQPQHF. DNA for the CDR3: TGTGCCAGCTCACCAGATTGGCAGGGCGATCAGCCCCAGCATTTT.

This chain joins TRBV25-1 and TRBJ1-6, with 8 bases aligning to TRBD1. Germline trimming cut 4 bases from V and 10 bases from J; bases unmatched to any gene: 12. The CDR3 runs 16 residues. The V gene's germline CDR1 is MGHDK and CDR2 SYGVNS. The CDR3 sequence: CASSALTGGSGSPLHF. CDR3 nucleotides: TGTGCCAGCAGTGCGCTCACAGGGGGATCTGGATCACCCCTCCACTTT.

The chain recombines TRBV11-2 with TRBJ1-3, with 7 positions matching TRBD1. The CDR3 spans 17 residues. CDR1 SGHAT and CDR2 FQNNGV come from the germline V gene. V was clipped by 5 bases and J by 0 bases; unmatched bases: 10. This CDR3 reads CASSPRDSRNSGNTIYF. The CDR3 DNA reads TGTGCCAGCAGCCCCCGGGACAGTCGTAACTCTGGAAACACCATATATTTT.

The V and J genes are TRBV9 and TRBJ2-1; 10 nucleotides agree with TRBD2. From germline, CDR1 is SGDLS and CDR2 YYNGEE. V lost 4 bases and J lost 9; bases outside the gene matches: 13. The CDR3 is made up of 16 amino acids. The CDR3 bases are TGTGCCAGCAGCCCAAGACCAGCGGGAGGGGACGGTGAGCAGTTCTTC. Its translation: CASSPRPAGGDGEQFF.

With respect to this clone: The junction departs from the called germline gene at one end, perhaps through a read error. In the same sample, other DNA sequences code for this CDR3. The chain links TRBV18 to TRBJ1-2, with a weak D call TRBD1 (6 bases). Germline V gives CDR1 KGHSH, CDR2 LQKENI. The CDR3 spans 13 residues. The CDR3 bases are TGTGCCAGTTCACCCACAGGGACCCATGGCTACACCTTC. Its translation: CASSPTGTHGYTF.

This sequence joins TRBV19 and TRBJ2-7; D not certain. CDR3 length: 12 amino acids. V lost 5 bases to trimming and J lost 4 bases, with 9 bases between them. Germline CDR1 is LNHDA and CDR2 is SQIVND (reference sequence). CDR3 region: CASSRGRYEQYF. As DNA, the CDR3 is TGTGCCAGTAGTCGTGGGCGTTACGAGCAGTACTTC.

The chain combines TRBV6-5 with TRBJ2-7, with D perhaps TRBD2 (7 bases). Germline V gives CDR1 MNHEY, CDR2 SVGAGI. Trimming removed 7 bases at V and 0 bases at J, with 16 bases between. The CDR3 extends over 15 amino acids. In nucleotides, the CDR3 is TGTGCCAGCAACGATCGGGGGGCGAGCTCCTACGAGCAGTACTTC. It specifies CASNDRGASSYEQYF.

The chain couples TRBV7-3 to TRBJ2-3; possible D gene TRBD1, 5 bases. The CDR3 has 12 amino acids. Trimming removed 5 bases at V and 6 bases at J, with 9 bases between. CDR1 is SGHTA and CDR2 is FQGTGA in the germline V gene. CDR3 sequence reads: CASSQGFDTQYF. The CDR3 nucleotides read TGTGCCAGCAGCCAGGGATTCGATACGCAGTATTTT.